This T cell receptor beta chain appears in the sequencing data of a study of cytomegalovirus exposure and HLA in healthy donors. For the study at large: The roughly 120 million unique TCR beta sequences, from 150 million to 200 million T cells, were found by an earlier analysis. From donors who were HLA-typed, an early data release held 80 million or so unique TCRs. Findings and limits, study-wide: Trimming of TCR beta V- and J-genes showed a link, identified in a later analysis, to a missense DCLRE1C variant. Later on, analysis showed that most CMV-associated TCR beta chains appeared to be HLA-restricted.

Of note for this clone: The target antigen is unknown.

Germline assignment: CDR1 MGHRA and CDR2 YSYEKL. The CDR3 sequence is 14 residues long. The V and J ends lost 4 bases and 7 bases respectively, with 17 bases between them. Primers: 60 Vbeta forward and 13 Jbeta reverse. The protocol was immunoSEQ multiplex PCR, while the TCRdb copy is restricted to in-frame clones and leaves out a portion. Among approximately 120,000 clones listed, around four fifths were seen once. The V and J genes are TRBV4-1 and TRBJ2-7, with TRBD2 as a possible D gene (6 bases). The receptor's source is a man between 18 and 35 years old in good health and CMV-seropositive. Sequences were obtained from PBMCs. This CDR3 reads CASSLNEEGLEQYF. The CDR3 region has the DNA TGCGCCAGCAGCCTGAATGAGGAGGGTTTAGAGCAGTACTTC.